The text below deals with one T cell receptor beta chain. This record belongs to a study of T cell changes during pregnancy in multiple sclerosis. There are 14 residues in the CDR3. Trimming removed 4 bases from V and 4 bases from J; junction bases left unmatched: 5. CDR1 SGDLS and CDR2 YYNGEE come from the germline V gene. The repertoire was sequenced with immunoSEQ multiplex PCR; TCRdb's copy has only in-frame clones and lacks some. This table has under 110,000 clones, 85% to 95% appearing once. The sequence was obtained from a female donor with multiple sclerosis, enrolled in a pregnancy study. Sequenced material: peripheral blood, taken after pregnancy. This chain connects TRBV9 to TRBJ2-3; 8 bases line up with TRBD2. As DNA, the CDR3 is TGTGCCAGCAGCACCGGGACTAGTTCAGATACGCAGTATTTT. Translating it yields CASSTGTSSDTQYF. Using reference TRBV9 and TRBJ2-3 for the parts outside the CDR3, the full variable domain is DSGVTQTPKHLITATGQRVTLRCSPRSGDLSVYWYQQSLDQGLQFLIQYYNGEERAKGNILERFSAQQFPDLHSELNLSSLELGDSALYFCASSTGTSSDTQYFGPGTRLTVL.